This paragraph reports one T cell receptor beta chain. The CDR3 is 15 amino acids. Trimming cost V 3 bases and J 5 bases; bases outside gene matches: 4. Germline V gene lookup returns CDR1 SNHLY and CDR2 FYNNEI. The time point is: newly diagnosed GD, antithyroid drugs for less than 3 months. Scientists built the TCR library using RNA that was extracted from PBMCs. Those enrolled as patients came out of an endocrinology department in Xi'an, China. These data belong to a study of regulatory T cells in long-lasting Graves disease. Through Arm-PCR of CDR3 regions and iRepertoire HTBI primers, TCR beta libraries were built. MiXCR, run by TCRdb on the multiplex PCR reads, gives a single entry per CDR3 protein. Among fewer than 650,000 distinct CDR3 sequences listed, roughly 15% were seen once. The same data also went into a second study, on T cells in Graves' hyperthyroidism and ophthalmopathy. That investigation notes: Newly diagnosed patients aged 18 to 65 had hyperthyroidism of under 2 months' duration. Ophthalmopathy stood apart from stable hyperthyroidism in a 13 V-J model.

This chain joins TRBV2 and TRBJ1-5, with 10 bases fitting TRBD1. The TCR sequence derives from a woman in her 30s with Graves disease. The sample in question was peripheral blood mononuclear cells (PBMCs), obtained at new diagnosis, from a patient treated with antithyroid drugs. The CDR3 sequence: CASSERTGGYQPQHF. The CDR3 DNA reads as TGTGCCAGCAGTGAGAGGACAGGGGGGTATCAGCCCCAGCATTTT.